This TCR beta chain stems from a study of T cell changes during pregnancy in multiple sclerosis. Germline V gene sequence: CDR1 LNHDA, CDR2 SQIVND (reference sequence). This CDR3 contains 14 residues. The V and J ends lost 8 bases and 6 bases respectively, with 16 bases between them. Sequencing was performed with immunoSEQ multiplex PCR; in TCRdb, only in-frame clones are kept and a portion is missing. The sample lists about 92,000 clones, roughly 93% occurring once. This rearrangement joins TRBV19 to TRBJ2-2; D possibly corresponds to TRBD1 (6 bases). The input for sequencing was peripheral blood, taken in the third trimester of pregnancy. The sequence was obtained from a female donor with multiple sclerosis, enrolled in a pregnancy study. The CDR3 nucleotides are TGTGCCAGTCAAGACCCGAACAGGGCCGGGGAGCTGTTTTTT. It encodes CASQDPNRAGELFF.